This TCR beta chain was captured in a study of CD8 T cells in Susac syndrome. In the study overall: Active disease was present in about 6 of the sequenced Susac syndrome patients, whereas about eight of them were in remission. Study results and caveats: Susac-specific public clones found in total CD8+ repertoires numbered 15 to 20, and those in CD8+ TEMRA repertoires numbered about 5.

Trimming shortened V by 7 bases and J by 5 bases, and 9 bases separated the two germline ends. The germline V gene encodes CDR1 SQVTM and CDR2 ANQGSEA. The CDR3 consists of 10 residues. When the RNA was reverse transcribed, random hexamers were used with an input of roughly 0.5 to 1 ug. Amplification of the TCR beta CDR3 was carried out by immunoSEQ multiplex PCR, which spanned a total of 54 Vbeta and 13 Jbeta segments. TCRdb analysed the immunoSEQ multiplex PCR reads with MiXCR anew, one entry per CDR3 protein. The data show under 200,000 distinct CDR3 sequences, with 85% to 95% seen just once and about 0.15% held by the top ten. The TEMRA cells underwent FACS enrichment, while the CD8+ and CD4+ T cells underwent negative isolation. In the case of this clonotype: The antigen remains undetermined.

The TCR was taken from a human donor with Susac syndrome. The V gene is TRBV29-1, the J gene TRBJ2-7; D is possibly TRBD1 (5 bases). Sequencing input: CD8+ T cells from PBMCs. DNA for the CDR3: TGCAGCGCCAGGGAACACGAGCAGTACTTC. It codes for CSAREHEQYF.